Sequencing of this TCR beta chain was carried out in a study of T cells in Graves' hyperthyroidism and ophthalmopathy. General study results and limits: Through a model of 13 V-J features, ophthalmopathy was separated from stable hyperthyroidism.

Uncontrolled infection, other autoimmune disease, pregnancy or lactation excluded patients. Diagnoses were made from clinical symptoms, serum measures (thyroxine and TRAb), thyroid ultrasound and orbital computed tomography. Note on this clonotype: Its antigen is not identified.

Authors of the study amplified TCR beta CDR3 regions from RNA transcripts. The HTBI set primed first-round TCR CDR3 RT-PCR. Via MiXCR, TCRdb re-called the multiplex PCR reads, giving one row per CDR3 protein. Seen here are roughly 840,000 distinct CDR3 sequences, 35% to 45% observed once, and the top ten hold approximately 8.7%. The V and J ends lost 3 bases and 3 bases respectively, with 9 bases between them. CDR1 is MNHNS and CDR2 is SASEGT in the germline V gene. This CDR3 is built from 14 residues. The chain combines TRBV6-1 with TRBJ1-5; D unclear. The TCR originated in a man aged 18 to 30 with Graves' hyperthyroidism. Sequenced: blood. CDR3 sequence (DNA): TGTGCCAGCAGTGACCGGGAGGCCAATCAGCCCCAGCATTTT. Amino acid sequence: CASSDREANQPQHF.